This entry concerns a single TCR beta chain. What it binds is not known. The data originate from a study of blood T cells in healthy people across ages. Regarding the study as a whole: Significant beta diversity loss was already apparent by age approximately 38, declining roughly linearly. Changes seen in expanded clonotypes were possibly confounded by donor CMV status left unknown.

Total RNA, at least 6 micrograms per sample, came from PBMCs. For the second PCR, which ran for roughly 6 to 12 cycles, a sample-barcoded 5' primer and a J-beta primer mix were used. TCRdb itself ran the 5' RACE reads through MiXCR, one entry per CDR3 protein. The sample contains around 1.5 million distinct CDR3 sequences, about 32% of which appear only once. This CDR3 comprises 17 residues. Trimming cost V 5 bases and J 8 bases; bases outside gene matches: 15. The germline CDR1 and CDR2 sequences are MNHNY and SVGAGI (reference sequence). The source material was blood. The chain recombines TRBV6-6 with TRBJ2-3, with 11 nucleotides matching TRBD2. The source is a woman in her 30s in good health. The CDR3 sequence: CASSRGLAGGAAGTQYF. The CDR3 DNA reads as TGTGCCAGCAGTAGGGGATTAGCGGGGGGGGCAGCAGGTACGCAGTATTTT.